The 25 T cell receptor beta chains presented below share a single source sample, sequenced in a study of blood T cell repertoires in COVID-19. Libraries were prepared by immunoSEQ multiplex PCR; TCRdb keeps only in-frame clonotypes and omits some of them. The repertoire holds 70,000 to 100,000 clones, with approximately 86% as singletons. The sample was peripheral blood. The source of these receptors is a man older than 75 with active or convalescent COVID-19.

V usage is TRBV10-3 and J usage is TRBJ2-3, with 7 bases identical to TRBD1. This CDR3 has 20 amino acids. Germline V CDR1 and CDR2: ENHRY, SYGVKD. After removal of 6 bases from V and 1 base from J, the junction contained 22 bases not matched to a gene. In DNA, the CDR3 is TGTGCCATCAGACTACAGGGGCCTACGGATCGGGCGGACCGCACAGATACGCAGTATTTT. Translation: CAIRLQGPTDRADRTDTQYF.

V and J are TRBV16 and TRBJ2-7; TRBD2 agrees at 7 bases. The CDR3 has 15 residues. Germline V lookup: CDR1 KGHSY, CDR2 FQNENV. V gave up 4 bases and J gave up 5 bases; unmatched junction bases: 11. CDR3 loop: CASSLSYGGSNEQYF. The CDR3 DNA reads TGTGCCAGCAGCCTATCGTATGGCGGGAGTAACGAGCAGTACTTC.

In this sample, this clone turned up once. V gene TRBV6-4 combines with J gene TRBJ2-1, with 7 bases lining up with TRBD1. Germline V gene data show CDR1 as MRHNA and CDR2 as SNTAGT. This CDR3 has 16 amino acids. Unmatched junction bases numbered 8, after V lost 0 bases and J lost 6 bases. CDR3 sequence (DNA): TGTGCCAGCAGTGACTCCCATCCTACAGGGGTCAATGAGCAGTTCTTC. Its protein is CASSDSHPTGVNEQFF.

V is TRBV18 and J is TRBJ2-1; D gene unclear. The CDR3 has 14 residues. Germline CDR1 reads KGHSH; CDR2 reads LQKENI. V was pared by 3 bases and J by 1 base, with 7 bases between. Here the CDR3 reads CASSPAGSYNEQFF. For the CDR3, the DNA is TGTGCCAGCTCACCGGCAGGTTCCTACAATGAGCAGTTCTTC.

The chain is built from TRBV9 and TRBJ2-6; D is perhaps TRBD2 (6 bases). CDR1 is SGDLS, CDR2 YYNGEE, per germline. The ends were cut back, 4 bases at V and 3 bases at J, with 11 bases in the middle. This CDR3 contains 15 residues. The CDR3 DNA sequence: TGTGCCAGCAGCCCACGGGGAGGTGGGGCCAACGTCCTGACTTTC. This translates into CASSPRGGGANVLTF.

The chain uses TRBV4-3 and TRBJ2-5; 8 bases align to TRBD1. This CDR3 spans 16 amino acids. Germline CDR1 LGHNA, CDR2 YSLEER. After removal of 1 base from V and 5 bases from J, the junction contained 9 bases not matched to a gene. In DNA, the CDR3 is TGCGCCAGCAGCCAAGGGACCGGGACAGGCTTCGAGACCCAGTACTTC. It codes for CASSQGTGTGFETQYF.

J is TRBJ2-5 and V is TRBV28, with a tentative D call TRBD2 (6 bases). Per germline, CDR1 MDHEN and CDR2 SYDVKM. V lost 6 bases and J lost 1, with 9 bases in between. The CDR3 covers 13 residues. The CDR3 coding sequence is TGTGCCAGCAGGCGGGGCACCCAAGAGACCCAGTACTTC. Its translation: CASRRGTQETQYF.

This chain joins TRBV21-1 and TRBJ2-7; TRBD2 is taken as the D call from the table, unchecked against the DNA. TRBV21-1 is recorded as a pseudogene. CDR3 size: 16 residues. The CDR3 region is CASSKVTRLADYEQYF. The CDR3 DNA reads as TGTGCCAGCAGCAAAGTTACGCGACTAGCGGATTACGAGCAGTACTTC.

The genes are TRBV5-1 and TRBJ1-5; 9 bases fit TRBD1. CDR1 is SGHRS and CDR2 is YFSETQ in the germline V gene. The trim removed 5 bases at V and 4 bases at J, leaving 4 bases unmatched. CDR3 length: 14 amino acids. The CDR3 DNA sequence: TGCGCCAGCAGTGCTGGGACAGGGAATCAGCCCCAGCATTTT. It encodes CASSAGTGNQPQHF.

The J gene is TRBJ1-6, the V gene TRBV6-6; TRBD1 agrees at 9 bases. There are 15 residues in the CDR3. Unmatched junction bases numbered 4, after V lost 3 bases and J lost 7 bases. Germline-derived CDR1 and CDR2 are MNHNY and SVGAGI (reference sequence). The CDR3 bases are TGTGCCAGCAGTTATACCGGACAGGGGAATTCACCCCTCCACTTT. Protein: CASSYTGQGNSPLHF.

The rearrangement links TRBV11-2 to TRBJ1-5; 11 positions agree with TRBD1. V dropped 6 bases and J dropped 7; count of bases not matched to a gene: 11. Per the germline V gene, CDR1 is SGHAT and CDR2 is FQNNGV. The CDR3 length is 16 residues. The CDR3 here is CASSHSTGQGGQPQHF. In DNA, the CDR3 is TGTGCCAGCAGTCACTCGACGGGACAGGGGGGCCAGCCCCAGCATTTT. Full variable domain (missing parts from reference TRBV11-2 and TRBJ1-5): EAGVAQSPRYKIIEKRQSVAFWCNPISGHATLYWYQQILGQGPKLLIQFQNNGVVDDSQLPKDRFSAERLKGVDSTLKIQPAKLEDSAVYLCASSHSTGQGGQPQHFGDGTRLSIL.

The V and J genes are TRBV3-1 (or the pseudogene TRBV3-2) and TRBJ1-3, with D perhaps TRBD1 (6 bases). This CDR3 contains 14 residues. Per the germline V gene, CDR1 is LGHDT and CDR2 is YNNKEL (reference sequence). V was clipped by 1 base and J by 4 bases, with 8 bases between them. CDR3 amino acids: CASSQGQAGNTIYF. CDR3 sequence (DNA): TGTGCCAGCAGCCAAGGACAGGCAGGAAACACCATATATTTT.

This clone was detected once. The rearrangement joins TRBV11-2 to TRBJ2-7; TRBD1 matches 10 bases. Germline V gene lookup returns CDR1 SGHAT and CDR2 FQNNGV. CDR3 length: 14 residues. The V segment lost 6 bases and the J segment 3 bases; nucleotides outside the gene matches: 5. CDR3 amino acids: CASRDRGGNYEQYF. The CDR3 DNA is TGTGCCAGCAGGGACAGGGGGGGGAACTACGAGCAGTACTTC.

This sequence joins TRBV6-2 or TRBV6-3 and TRBJ1-2; TRBD1 agrees at 7 bases. There are 15 residues in the CDR3. Per the germline V gene, CDR1 is MNHEY and CDR2 is SVGEGT. Trimming cost V 5 bases and J 5 bases; bases outside gene matches: 11. The CDR3 protein is CASSRQGSTIYGYTF. CDR3 DNA: TGTGCCAGCAGTCGACAGGGATCAACTATTTATGGCTACACCTTC.

This chain uses TRBV7-6 with TRBJ2-1, with 8 bases aligning to TRBD2. The V and J ends lost 2 bases and 9 bases, in that order; junction bases with no gene match: 6. This CDR3 has 14 amino acids. CDR1 and CDR2 (germline): SGHVS, FNYEAQ. CDR3 sequence: CASSLPGLATEQFF. CDR3 coding DNA: TGTGCCAGCAGCTTACCTGGACTAGCAACTGAGCAGTTCTTC.

The CDR3 loop reads CASSSGQLGNQPQHF. The CDR3 DNA sequence: TGTGCCAGCAGTTCGGGACAGCTTGGCAATCAGCCCCAGCATTTT. The chain uses TRBV6-2 or TRBV6-3 and TRBJ1-5; 7 bases match TRBD1. There are 15 residues in the CDR3. With V trimmed by 4 bases and J by 2 bases, 5 bases remained unmatched. Per the germline V gene, CDR1 is MNHEY and CDR2 is SVGEGT.

The V call is TRBV5-1, the J call TRBJ2-3, with 8 bases lining up with TRBD2. V lost 2 bases and J lost 5; bases outside the gene matches: 10. CDR3 size: 16 residues. Germline CDR1 and CDR2: SGHRS and YFSETQ. The chain's CDR3 is CASSLGLAGAGDTQYF. The CDR3 region has the DNA TGCGCCAGCAGCTTAGGGCTAGCGGGTGCTGGAGATACGCAGTATTTT.

This chain joins TRBV11-1 and TRBJ1-1, with D uncertain. V lost 1 base and J 0 bases, leaving 12 bases between the germline ends. Germline CDR1 and CDR2: SGHAT and FQDESV (reference sequence). The CDR3 sequence is 16 residues long. CDR3 residues: CASSLGLGRMNTEAFF. CDR3 nucleotides: TGTGCCAGCAGCTTAGGGTTGGGCAGGATGAACACTGAAGCTTTCTTT.

This clone came up once. This chain links TRBV24-1 with TRBJ1-4; 11 positions agree with TRBD1. The CDR3 spans 15 residues. V dropped 3 bases and J dropped 7; count of bases not matched to a gene: 3. Germline V gene sequence: CDR1 KGHDR, CDR2 SFDVKD. CDR3 nucleotide sequence: TGTGCCACCAGTGATGCGGGACAGGGGGGTGAAAAACTGTTTTTT. Translating it yields CATSDAGQGGEKLFF.

The rearrangement links TRBV10-3 to TRBJ2-2; 11 nucleotides align to TRBD2. Germline-derived CDR1 and CDR2 are ENHRY and SYGVKD. This CDR3 has 15 amino acids. Germline trimming cut 3 bases from V and 9 bases from J; bases unmatched to any gene: 6. This CDR3 reads CAISEQLAGDRELFF. CDR3 nucleotides: TGTGCCATCAGTGAACAACTAGCGGGGGACCGGGAGCTGTTTTTT.

V usage is TRBV19 and J usage is TRBJ2-1; 9 bases agree with TRBD2. V was pared by 7 bases and J by 4 bases, with 8 bases of the junction left unmatched. Germline values: CDR1 LNHDA, CDR2 SQIVND (reference sequence). The CDR3 length is 15 residues. The DNA for the CDR3 is TGTGCCAGTACAGTGAGCGGGAGGCAATACAATGAGCAGTTCTTC. Its translation is CASTVSGRQYNEQFF.

The chain is built from TRBV18 and TRBJ1-3, with D maybe TRBD1 (5 bases). This CDR3 region has 16 residues. V dropped 3 bases and J dropped 3 bases, with 15 bases sitting between them. From germline, CDR1 is KGHSH and CDR2 LQKENI. As DNA, the CDR3 is TGTGCCAGCTCACCCGTGCAGGGAAGCAGTGGAAACACCATATATTTT. Encoded protein: CASSPVQGSSGNTIYF.

The sample holds a few counts of this clone. It is likely a read error, because the conserved phenylalanine at the end of the CDR3 is missing. The limits of the CDR3 on the DNA are not certain, so only TCRdb's listed CDR3 is given. The J gene is TRBJ2-3, the V gene TRBV7-2; the table's D call, TRBD2, was not checked against the DNA. Germline V gene sequence: CDR1 SGHTA, CDR2 FQGNSA. The CDR3 has 8 amino acids, counting both end residues. CDR3 loop: CASRGYGD.

The chain is built from TRBV29-1 and TRBJ2-7; 11 bases match TRBD2. The germline gives CDR1 SQVTM, CDR2 ANQGSEA. V was clipped by 6 bases and J by 2 bases; unmatched bases: 6. The CDR3 covers 14 residues. The CDR3, as DNA: TGCAGCGTGTCGACTAGCGGGGCTACCTACGAGCAGTACTTC. Its protein is CSVSTSGATYEQYF.

V and J are TRBV7-2 and TRBJ2-1; 12 bases align to TRBD2. V lost 3 bases to trimming and J lost 7 bases; unmatched junction nucleotides: 4. CDR1 and CDR2 from the germline V gene are SGHTA and FQGNSA. CDR3 length equals 15 residues. The CDR3 region has the DNA TGTGCCAGCAGCTTCCTAGCGGGAGGGGGGAATGAGCAGTTCTTC. It is translated as CASSFLAGGGNEQFF.